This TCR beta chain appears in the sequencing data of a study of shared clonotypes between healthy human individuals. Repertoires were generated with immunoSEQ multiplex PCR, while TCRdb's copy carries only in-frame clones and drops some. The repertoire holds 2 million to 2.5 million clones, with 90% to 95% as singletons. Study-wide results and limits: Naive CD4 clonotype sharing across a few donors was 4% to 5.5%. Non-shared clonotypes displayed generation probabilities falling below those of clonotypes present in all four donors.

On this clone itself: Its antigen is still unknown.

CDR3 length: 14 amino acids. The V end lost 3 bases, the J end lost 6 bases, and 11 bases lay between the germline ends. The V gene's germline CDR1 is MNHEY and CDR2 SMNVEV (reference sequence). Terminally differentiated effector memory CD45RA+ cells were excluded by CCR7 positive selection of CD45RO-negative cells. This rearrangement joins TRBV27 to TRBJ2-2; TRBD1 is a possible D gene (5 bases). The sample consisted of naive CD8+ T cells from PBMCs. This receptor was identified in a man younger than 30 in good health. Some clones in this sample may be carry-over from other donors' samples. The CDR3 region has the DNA TGTGCCAGCAGTTTGGGAAGGGGATCCGGGGAGCTGTTTTTT. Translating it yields CASSLGRGSGELFF.